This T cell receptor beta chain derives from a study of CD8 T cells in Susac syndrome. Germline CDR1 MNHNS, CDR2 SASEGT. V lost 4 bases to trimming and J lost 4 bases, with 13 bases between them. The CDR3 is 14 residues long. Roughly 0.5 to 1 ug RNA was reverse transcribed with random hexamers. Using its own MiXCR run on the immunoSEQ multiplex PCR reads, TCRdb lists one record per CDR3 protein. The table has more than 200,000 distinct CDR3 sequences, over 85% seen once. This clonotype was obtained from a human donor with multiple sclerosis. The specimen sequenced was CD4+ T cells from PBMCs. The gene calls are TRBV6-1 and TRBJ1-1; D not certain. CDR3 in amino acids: CASSGPSEATEAFF. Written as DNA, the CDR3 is TGTGCCAGCAGTGGACCCAGTGAGGCCACTGAAGCTTTCTTT.